The T cell receptor beta chain under discussion was sequenced for a study of T-cell memory formation after mild COVID-19. Per germline, CDR1 MDHEN and CDR2 SYDVKM. The CDR3 extends over 13 amino acids. The germline V and J ends were trimmed by 8 bases and 0 bases, with 7 bases remaining between them. Each CDR3 protein is one row after TCRdb ran MiXCR on the 5' RACE reads. Of around 310,000 distinct CDR3 sequences in the sample, approximately 14% were seen once. The receptor was isolated from a man between 18 and 35 years old who had mild COVID-19 (a few samples of this study predate the infection). Cell type and time point are not known. The specimen sequenced was PBMCs or a T cell subset sorted from them (not recorded which). The chain joins TRBV28 to TRBJ2-2; D is unclear. This CDR3 reads CASRTTNTGELFF. The CDR3, as DNA: TGTGCCAGCCGGACCACGAACACCGGGGAGCTGTTTTTT.